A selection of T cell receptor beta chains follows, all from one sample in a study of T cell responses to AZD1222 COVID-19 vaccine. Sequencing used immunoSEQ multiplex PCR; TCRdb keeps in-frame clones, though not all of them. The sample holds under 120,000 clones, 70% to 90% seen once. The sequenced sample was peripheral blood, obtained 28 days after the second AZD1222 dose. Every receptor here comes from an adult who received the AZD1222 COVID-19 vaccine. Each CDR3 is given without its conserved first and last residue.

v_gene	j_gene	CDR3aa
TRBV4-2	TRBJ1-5	ASSQEKNAGTDVNQPQH
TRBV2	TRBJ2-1	ASMSTETVRNEQF
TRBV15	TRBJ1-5	ATSRYDQPQH
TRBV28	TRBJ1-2	ASSIHPNYGYT
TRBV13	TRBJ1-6	ASSGGLGQSSYNSPLH
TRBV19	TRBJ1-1	ASSIPTGMNTEAF
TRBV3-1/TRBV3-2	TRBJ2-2	ASSQFRGGTGELF
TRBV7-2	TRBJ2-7	ASSRGRGGYEQY
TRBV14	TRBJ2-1	ASSQSSGRTRSYNEQF
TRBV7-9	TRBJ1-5	ASSLDRNQPQH
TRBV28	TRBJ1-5	ASRLSNQPQH
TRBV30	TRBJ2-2	AWSQGGNGELF
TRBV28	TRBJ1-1	ASLGTEAF
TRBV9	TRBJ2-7	ASSAGTGTYEQY
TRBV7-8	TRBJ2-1	ASSLSSRNEQF
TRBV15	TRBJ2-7	ATSRVVEDEQY
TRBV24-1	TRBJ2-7	ATSDDRGSVYEQY
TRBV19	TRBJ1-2	ASVSSFGATYGQDLDYGYT
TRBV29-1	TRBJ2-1	SVEDWRRNEQF
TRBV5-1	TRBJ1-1	ASSLKRWMNTEAF
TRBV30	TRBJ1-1	AERRQIFGGDTEAF
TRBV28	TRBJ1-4	ASFPWDGEKLF
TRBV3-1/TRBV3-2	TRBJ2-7	ASSQFSYEQY
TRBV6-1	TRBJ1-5	ASSEPRVLREPNSQPQH
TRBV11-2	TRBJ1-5	ASSLQGDQPQH
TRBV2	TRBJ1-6	ASRRGASPLH
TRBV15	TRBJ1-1	ATSRANMKEAF
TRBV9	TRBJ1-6	ASSVGVRGAQDYSPLH
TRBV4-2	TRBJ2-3	ASSQIAGEGTDTQY
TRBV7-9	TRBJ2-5	ASSPLAGVLETQY
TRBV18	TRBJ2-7	ASSVTGGYEQY
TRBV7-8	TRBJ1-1	ASSLARSPEAF
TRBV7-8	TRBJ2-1	ASSLDRVNEQF
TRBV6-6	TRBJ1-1	ASSPPGQGHFMNTEAF
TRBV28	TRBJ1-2	ASSTGDGYT
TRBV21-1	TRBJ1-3	ASSKETGTYSGNTIY
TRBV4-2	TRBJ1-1	ASSHPYRGRTEAF
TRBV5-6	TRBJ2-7	ASSPDVSGSSWGQY
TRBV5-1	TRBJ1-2	ASSVQETNYGYT
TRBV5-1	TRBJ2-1	ASSLVSSGGYNEQF
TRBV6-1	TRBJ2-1	ASSESGTYNEQF
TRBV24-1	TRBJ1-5	ATSVGQSNQPQH
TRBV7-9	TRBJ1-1	ASSSDARAWAF
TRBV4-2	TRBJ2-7	ASSQGIGGQGLYEQY
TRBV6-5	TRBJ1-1	ASSYAPNMNTEAF
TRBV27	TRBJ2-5	ASSAQGLYQETQY
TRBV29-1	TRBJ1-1	SVTRTGRGTEAF
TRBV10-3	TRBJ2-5	AISFGTGDQETQY
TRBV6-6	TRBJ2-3	ASSSPGLFTDTQY
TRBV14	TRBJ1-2	ASSKQGFGYT
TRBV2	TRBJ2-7	ASSEAWGTTFEQY
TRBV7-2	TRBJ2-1	ASSLDYPSATIEQF
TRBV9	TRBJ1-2	ASSRRTTYYGYT